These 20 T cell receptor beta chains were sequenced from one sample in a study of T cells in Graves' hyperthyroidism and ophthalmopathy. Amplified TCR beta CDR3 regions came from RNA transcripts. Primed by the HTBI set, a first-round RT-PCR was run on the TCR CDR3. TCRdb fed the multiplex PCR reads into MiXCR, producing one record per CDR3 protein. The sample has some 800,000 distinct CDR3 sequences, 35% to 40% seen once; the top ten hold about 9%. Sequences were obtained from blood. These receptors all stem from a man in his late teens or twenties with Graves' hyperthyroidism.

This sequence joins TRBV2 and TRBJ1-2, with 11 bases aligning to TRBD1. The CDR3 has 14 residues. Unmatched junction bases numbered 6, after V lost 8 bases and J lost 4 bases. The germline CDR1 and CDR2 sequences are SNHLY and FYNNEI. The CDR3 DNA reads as TGTGCCAGCCAAGAGGGGACAGGGGGCTATGGCTACACCTTC. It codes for CASQEGTGGYGYTF.

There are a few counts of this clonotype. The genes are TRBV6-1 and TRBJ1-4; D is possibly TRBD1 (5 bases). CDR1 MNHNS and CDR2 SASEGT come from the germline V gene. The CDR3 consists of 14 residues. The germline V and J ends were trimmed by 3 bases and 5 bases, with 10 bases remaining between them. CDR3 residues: CASSEVEGNEKLFF. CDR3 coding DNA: TGTGCCAGCAGTGAGGTGGAGGGGAATGAAAAACTGTTTTTT.

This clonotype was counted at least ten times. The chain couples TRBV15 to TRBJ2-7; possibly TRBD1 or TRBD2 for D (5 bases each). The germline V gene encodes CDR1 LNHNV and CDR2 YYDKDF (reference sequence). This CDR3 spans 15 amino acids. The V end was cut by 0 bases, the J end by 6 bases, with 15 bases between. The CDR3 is CATSRDRGGRGEQYF. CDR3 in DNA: TGTGCCACCAGCAGAGATAGGGGCGGCCGGGGCGAGCAGTACTTC.

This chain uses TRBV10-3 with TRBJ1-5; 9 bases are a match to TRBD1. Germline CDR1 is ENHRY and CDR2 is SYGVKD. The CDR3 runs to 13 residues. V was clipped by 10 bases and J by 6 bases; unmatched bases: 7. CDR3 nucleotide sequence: TGTGCCACCGGGACAGGGTGTTTTCAGCCCCAGCATTTT. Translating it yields CATGTGCFQPQHF.

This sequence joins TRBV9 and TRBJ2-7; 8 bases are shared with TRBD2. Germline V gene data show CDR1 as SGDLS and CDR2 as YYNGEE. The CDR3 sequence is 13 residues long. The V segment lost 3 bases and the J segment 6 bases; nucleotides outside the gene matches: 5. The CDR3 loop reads CASSEATSGEQYF. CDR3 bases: TGTGCCAGCAGCGAAGCTACTAGCGGCGAGCAGTACTTC.

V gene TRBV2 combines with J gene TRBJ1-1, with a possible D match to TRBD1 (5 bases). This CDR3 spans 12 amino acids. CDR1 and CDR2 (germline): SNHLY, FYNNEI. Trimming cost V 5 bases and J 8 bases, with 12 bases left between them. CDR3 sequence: CASSTPGGEAFF. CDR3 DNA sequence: TGTGCCAGCAGTACTCCTGGGGGGGAAGCTTTCTTT.

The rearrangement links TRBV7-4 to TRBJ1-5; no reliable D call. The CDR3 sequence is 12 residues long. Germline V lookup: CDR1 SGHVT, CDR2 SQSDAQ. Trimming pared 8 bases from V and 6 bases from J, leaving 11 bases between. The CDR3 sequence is CASLPYGQPQHF. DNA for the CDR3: TGTGCCAGCTTACCTTACGGTCAGCCCCAGCATTTT. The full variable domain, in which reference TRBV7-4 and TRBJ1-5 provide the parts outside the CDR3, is GAGVSQSPRYKVAKRGRDVALRCDSISGHVTLYWYRQTLGQGSEVLTYSQSDAQRDKSGRPSGRFSAERPERSVSTLKIQRTEQGDSAVYLCASLPYGQPQHFGDGTRLSIL.

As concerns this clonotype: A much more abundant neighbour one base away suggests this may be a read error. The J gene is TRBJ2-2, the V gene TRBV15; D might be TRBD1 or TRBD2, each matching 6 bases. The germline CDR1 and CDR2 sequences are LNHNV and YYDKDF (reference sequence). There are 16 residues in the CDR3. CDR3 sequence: CATSRDPGHSTGGLFF. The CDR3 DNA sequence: TGTGCCACCAGCAGAGATCCGGGACACTCGACCGGGGGGCTGTTTTTT.

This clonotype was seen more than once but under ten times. The CDR3 loop is CASSIVPRGGTEAFF. The DNA of the CDR3 is TGTGCCAGCAGTATCGTACCCCGGGGGGGCACTGAAGCTTTCTTT. The rearrangement links TRBV12-3 or TRBV12-4 to TRBJ1-1; a weak D match, TRBD1 (5 bases). Trimming took off 5 bases at V and 4 bases at J, with 17 bases between the two ends. The CDR3 extends over 15 amino acids.

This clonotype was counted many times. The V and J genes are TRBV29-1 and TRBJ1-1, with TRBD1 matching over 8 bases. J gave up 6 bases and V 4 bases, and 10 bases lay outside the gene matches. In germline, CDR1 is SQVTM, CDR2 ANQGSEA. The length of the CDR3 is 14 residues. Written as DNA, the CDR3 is TGCAGCGTTGCAGGGGGACAGGTGATTTCTGAAGCTTTCTTT. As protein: CSVAGGQVISEAFF.

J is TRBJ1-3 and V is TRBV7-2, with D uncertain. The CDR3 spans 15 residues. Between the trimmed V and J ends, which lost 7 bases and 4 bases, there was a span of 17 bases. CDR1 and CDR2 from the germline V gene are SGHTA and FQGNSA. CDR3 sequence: CASKSGQNSGNTIYF. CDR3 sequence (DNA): TGTGCCAGCAAATCGGGCCAAAACTCGGGAAACACCATATATTTT.

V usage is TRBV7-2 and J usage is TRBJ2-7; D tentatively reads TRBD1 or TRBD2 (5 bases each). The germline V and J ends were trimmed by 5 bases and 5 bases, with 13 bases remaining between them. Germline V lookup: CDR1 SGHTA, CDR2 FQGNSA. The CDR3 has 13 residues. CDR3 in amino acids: CASSPPGAHEQYF. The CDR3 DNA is TGTGCCAGCAGCCCCCCCGGGGCCCACGAGCAGTACTTC.

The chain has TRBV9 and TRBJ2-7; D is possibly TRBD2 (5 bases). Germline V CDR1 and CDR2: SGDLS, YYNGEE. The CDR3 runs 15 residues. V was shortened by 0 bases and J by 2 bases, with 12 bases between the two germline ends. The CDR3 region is CASSVESGLAYEQYF. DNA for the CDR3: TGTGCCAGCAGCGTAGAGTCGGGGTTGGCCTACGAGCAGTACTTC.

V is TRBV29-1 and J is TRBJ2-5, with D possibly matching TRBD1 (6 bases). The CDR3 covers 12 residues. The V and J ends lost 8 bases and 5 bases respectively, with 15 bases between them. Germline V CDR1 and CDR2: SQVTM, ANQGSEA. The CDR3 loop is CSLGAQRETQYF. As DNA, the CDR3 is TGCAGCTTGGGGGCTCAAAGGGAGACCCAGTACTTC.

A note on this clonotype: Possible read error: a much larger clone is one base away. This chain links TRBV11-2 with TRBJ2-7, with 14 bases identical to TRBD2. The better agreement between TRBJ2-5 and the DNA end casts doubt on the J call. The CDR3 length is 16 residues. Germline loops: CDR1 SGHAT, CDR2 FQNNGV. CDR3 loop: CASSFRTSGGKETQYF. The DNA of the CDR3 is TGTGCCAGCAGTTTTCGGACTAGCGGGGGGAAAGAGACCCAGTACTTC.

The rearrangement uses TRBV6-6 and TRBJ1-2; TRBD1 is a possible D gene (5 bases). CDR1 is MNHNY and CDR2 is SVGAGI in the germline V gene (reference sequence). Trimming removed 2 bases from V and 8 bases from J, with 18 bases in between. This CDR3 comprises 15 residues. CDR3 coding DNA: TGTGCCAGCAGTTACGGCTTCGGCAGGGAGGACGGCTACACCTTC. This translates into CASSYGFGREDGYTF.

Here the CDR3 reads CSARDRGSATNEKLFF. The DNA of the CDR3 is TGCAGTGCTAGGGACAGGGGTTCGGCAACTAATGAAAAACTGTTTTTT. The chain couples TRBV20-1 to TRBJ1-4; 9 positions agree with TRBD1. Germline loops: CDR1 DFQATT, CDR2 SNEGSKA (reference sequence). The CDR3 contains 16 residues. V was pared by 3 bases and J by 0 bases, with 5 bases of the junction left unmatched.

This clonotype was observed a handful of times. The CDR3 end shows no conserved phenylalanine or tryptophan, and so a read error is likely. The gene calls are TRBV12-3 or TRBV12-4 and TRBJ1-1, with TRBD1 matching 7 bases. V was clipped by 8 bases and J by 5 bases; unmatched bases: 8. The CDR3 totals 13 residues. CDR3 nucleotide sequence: TGTGCCAGCGCTGTTGGGACAGCTACTGAAGCTTTCTGT. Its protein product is CASAVGTATEAFC.

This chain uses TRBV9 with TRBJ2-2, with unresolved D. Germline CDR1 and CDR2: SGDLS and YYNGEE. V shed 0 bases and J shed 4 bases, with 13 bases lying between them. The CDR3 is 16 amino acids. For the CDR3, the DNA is TGTGCCAGCAGCGTAGGCCAACAAAGTCGCACCGGGGAGCTGTTTTTT. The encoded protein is CASSVGQQSRTGELFF.

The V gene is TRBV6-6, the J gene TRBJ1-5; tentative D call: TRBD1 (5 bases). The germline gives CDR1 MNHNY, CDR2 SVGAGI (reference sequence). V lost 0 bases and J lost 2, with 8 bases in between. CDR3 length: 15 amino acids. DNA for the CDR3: TGTGCCAGCAGTTACTCGAGACAGCGCAATCAGCCCCAGCATTTT. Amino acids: CASSYSRQRNQPQHF.